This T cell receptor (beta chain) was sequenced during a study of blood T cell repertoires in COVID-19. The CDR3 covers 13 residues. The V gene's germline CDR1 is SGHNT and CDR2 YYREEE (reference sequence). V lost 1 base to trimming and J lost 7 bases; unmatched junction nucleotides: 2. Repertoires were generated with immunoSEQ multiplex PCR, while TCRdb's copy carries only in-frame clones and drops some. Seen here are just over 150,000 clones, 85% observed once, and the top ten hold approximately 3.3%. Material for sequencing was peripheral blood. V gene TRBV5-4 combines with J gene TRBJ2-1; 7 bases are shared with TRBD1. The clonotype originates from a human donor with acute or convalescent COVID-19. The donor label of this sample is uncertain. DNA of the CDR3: TGTGCCAGCAGCTTGCGACAGGGTAATGAGCAGTTCTTC. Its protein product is CASSLRQGNEQFF.